This passage covers 20 T cell receptor beta chains from one sample sequenced in a study of T cell responses to AZD1222 COVID-19 vaccine. Using immunoSEQ multiplex PCR, the repertoire was profiled, and TCRdb retains in-frame clones only, with some absent. The sample records approximately 100,000 clones, about 82% being singletons. This specimen consisted of peripheral blood, obtained on day 0 of AZD1222 vaccination. All receptors derive from an adult in good health.

The chain employs TRBV4-1 and TRBJ2-7; D gene unclear. Germline V gene sequence: CDR1 MGHRA, CDR2 YSYEKL. The CDR3 has 15 residues. The V and J ends lost 1 base and 2 bases respectively, with 12 bases between them. Here the CDR3 DNA reads TGCGCCAGCAGCCAAGTGGCGTTGTTAACCTACGAGCAGTACTTC. Its translation: CASSQVALLTYEQYF.

The chain joins TRBV28 to TRBJ2-4; 8 nucleotides line up with TRBD2. Germline loops: CDR1 MDHEN, CDR2 SYDVKM. The CDR3 is 16 amino acids. Trimming at V came to 0 bases and at J to 5 bases, leaving 6 bases not matched to a gene. The CDR3 DNA reads TGTGCCAGCAGTTTATGGGGAAGCGGGAGCCAAAACATTCAGTACTTC. It translates to CASSLWGSGSQNIQYF.

V is TRBV7-8 and J is TRBJ2-7, with D perhaps TRBD2 (5 bases). CDR3 length: 14 residues. CDR1 is SGHVS, CDR2 FQNEAQ, per germline. V was clipped by 2 bases and J by 2 bases, with 10 bases between them. The CDR3 nucleotides read TGTGCCAGCAGCTTACGGACGAGGGCCTACGAGCAGTACTTC. Amino acid sequence: CASSLRTRAYEQYF.

The sample holds one count of this clone. The chain combines TRBV19 with TRBJ1-5, with D possibly TRBD1 on 6 matching bases. CDR3 size: 13 residues. Germline CDR1 reads LNHDA; CDR2 reads SQIVND (reference sequence). The V end lost 6 bases, the J end lost 6 bases, and 12 bases lay between the germline ends. CDR3 loop: CASRQGRGQPQHF. CDR3 DNA: TGTGCCAGTAGACAGGGACGTGGTCAGCCCCAGCATTTT.

The V and J genes are TRBV19 and TRBJ1-1; weak D call: TRBD1 (6 bases). Germline loops: CDR1 LNHDA, CDR2 SQIVND (reference sequence). V was trimmed by 4 bases and J by 3 bases, leaving 15 bases between them. CDR3 length: 15 amino acids. The CDR3 DNA sequence: TGTGCCAGTAGTAGTATGGGGGCGTGGGACACTGAAGCTTTCTTT. It translates to CASSSMGAWDTEAFF.

This chain joins TRBV11-2 and TRBJ1-1, with D maybe TRBD1 (5 bases). The CDR3 is made up of 14 amino acids. Germline V gene sequence: CDR1 SGHAT, CDR2 FQNNGV. The V and J ends lost 5 bases and 7 bases respectively, with 17 bases between them. The CDR3 loop reads CASSPMLGTSEAFF. CDR3 DNA: TGTGCCAGCAGCCCGATGTTGGGGACCAGTGAAGCTTTCTTT.

Only one count was recorded for this clone. The chain couples TRBV6-5 to TRBJ2-6; 8 nucleotides agree with TRBD2. V lost 6 bases to trimming and J lost 4 bases; unmatched junction nucleotides: 5. The CDR3 contains 15 residues. CDR1 and CDR2 (germline): MNHEY, SVGAGI. CDR3 in DNA: TGTGCCAGCAGCCGGGGGGGGCCAGGGGCCAACGTCCTGACTTTC. Translated, it gives CASSRGGPGANVLTF.

This clone occurred a few times. The J gene is TRBJ2-7, the V gene TRBV30; D gene ambiguous. The CDR3 length is 12 residues. V was pared by 5 bases and J by 1 base, with 9 bases between. Germline loops: CDR1 GTSNPN, CDR2 SVGIG (reference sequence). The chain's CDR3 is CAWGLGSYEQYF. The DNA of the CDR3 is TGTGCCTGGGGCCTGGGGTCCTACGAGCAGTACTTC.

The chain recombines TRBV19 with TRBJ1-4, with D perhaps matching TRBD1 (5 bases). V was pared by 1 base and J by 11 bases, with 14 bases between. Germline-derived CDR1 and CDR2 are LNHDA and SQIVND (reference sequence). The CDR3 totals 14 residues. In DNA form, the CDR3 reads TGTGCCAGTAGTATAGCAGGGTCTAAGGGGAAACTGTTTTTT. Amino acids: CASSIAGSKGKLFF.

V gene TRBV27 combines with J gene TRBJ1-4, with D tentatively TRBD1 (6 bases). The CDR3 runs to 14 residues. The germline V gene encodes CDR1 MNHEY and CDR2 SMNVEV (reference sequence). The V end was cut by 6 bases, the J end by 5 bases, with 13 bases between. This chain's CDR3 is CASSLRGENEKLFF. DNA for the CDR3: TGTGCCAGCAGCCTCAGGGGAGAAAATGAAAAACTGTTTTTT.

The chain has TRBV5-1 and TRBJ1-1; D is unresolved. Deletions cut 3 bases from V and 1 base from J, with 7 bases between. Germline assignment: CDR1 SGHRS and CDR2 YFSETQ. This CDR3 is built from 13 residues. CDR3 sequence: CASSYERNTEAFF. CDR3 nucleotides: TGCGCCAGCAGCTACGAGAGGAACACTGAAGCTTTCTTT.

The V and J genes are TRBV7-2 and TRBJ1-6; 9 bases fit TRBD1. J lost 5 bases, V lost 5 bases, and 4 bases had no gene match. This CDR3 region has 15 residues. CDR1 is SGHTA and CDR2 is FQGNSA in the germline V gene. The CDR3 DNA sequence: TGTGCCAGCAGCCGCGGGACAGGGAATAATTCACCCCTCCACTTT. This encodes CASSRGTGNNSPLHF.

This chain joins TRBV27 and TRBJ2-3, with D tentatively TRBD1 (7 bases). This CDR3 is built from 15 residues. Germline assignment: CDR1 MNHEY and CDR2 SMNVEV (reference sequence). V lost 8 bases to trimming and J lost 8 bases, with 23 bases between them. CDR3 bases: TGTGCCAGCGGCTTGGCGCAGGGGGAGGTGGGTACGCAGTATTTT. Encoded protein: CASGLAQGEVGTQYF.

This sequence joins TRBV5-5 and TRBJ1-1; TRBD1 might be the D (5 bases). The V end lost 0 bases, the J end lost 11 bases, and 20 bases lay between the germline ends. Germline V gene sequence: CDR1 SGHKS, CDR2 YYEKEE (reference sequence). The CDR3 runs to 15 residues. The CDR3 DNA follows: TGTGCCAGCAGCTTGGTTCAGGGCGGAGCGCCCACGGCTTTCTTT. Translated, it gives CASSLVQGGAPTAFF. Full variable domain (rest looked up from reference TRBV5-5 and TRBJ1-1): DAGVTQSPTHLIKTRGQQVTLRCSPISGHKSVSWYQQVLGQGPQFIFQYYEKEERGRGNFPDRFSARQFPNYSSELNVNALLLGDSALYLCASSLVQGGAPTAFFGQGTRLTVV.

The chain employs TRBV2 and TRBJ2-2; 9 positions match TRBD2. V dropped 0 bases and J dropped 4; count of bases not matched to a gene: 0. CDR3 length equals 15 residues. CDR1 and CDR2 (germline): SNHLY, FYNNEI. Here the CDR3 DNA reads TGTGCCAGCAGTGAAGCTAGCGGGAGCACCGGGGAGCTGTTTTTT. This codes for CASSEASGSTGELFF.

The chain links TRBV6-2 or TRBV6-3 to TRBJ2-5, with a weak D call TRBD2 (6 bases). This CDR3 region has 15 residues. The germline CDR1 and CDR2 sequences are MNHEY and SVGEGT. V lost 0 bases and J 4 bases, leaving 12 bases between the germline ends. The CDR3 sequence is CASSYSIQAGETQYF. CDR3 in DNA: TGTGCCAGCAGTTACTCGATTCAAGCGGGAGAGACCCAGTACTTC.

The gene calls are TRBV28 and TRBJ1-1, with 7 bases aligning to TRBD1. The length of the CDR3 is 13 residues. V dropped 9 bases and J dropped 0; count of bases not matched to a gene: 4. CDR1 is MDHEN and CDR2 is SYDVKM in the germline V gene. The chain's CDR3 is CASLDRLNTEAFF. The CDR3 region has the DNA TGTGCCAGTCTGGACAGGCTGAACACTGAAGCTTTCTTT.

The chain joins TRBV9 to TRBJ1-3; D ambiguous. The ends were cut back, 4 bases at V and 2 bases at J, with 10 bases in the middle. Germline V gene data show CDR1 as SGDLS and CDR2 as YYNGEE. This CDR3 has 14 residues. In DNA, the CDR3 is TGTGCCAGCAGCCTTGGGAGGACTGGAAACACCATATATTTT. Protein product: CASSLGRTGNTIYF.

In DNA, the CDR3 is TGTGCCAGCAGTCGGGGGTTTGGTCAGCCCCAGCATTTT. Protein: CASSRGFGQPQHF. The chain is built from TRBV6-4 and TRBJ1-5; D perhaps matches TRBD1 (5 bases). The CDR3 runs to 13 residues. V dropped 5 bases and J dropped 6 bases, with 11 bases sitting between them. The V gene's germline CDR1 is MRHNA and CDR2 SNTAGT.

In its sample, this clone was seen once. The chain uses TRBV6-4 and TRBJ2-3; D possibly corresponds to TRBD2 (6 bases). Trimming stripped 10 bases from V and 0 bases from J, with 14 bases between. Per the germline V gene, CDR1 is MRHNA and CDR2 is SNTAGT. There are 14 residues in the CDR3. The CDR3 DNA sequence: TGTGCCACGGGGGTTAGTCAGAGCACAGATACGCAGTATTTT. Amino acids: CATGVSQSTDTQYF.